Shown below are 17 T cell receptor beta chains from a single sample sequenced in a study of blood T cell repertoires in COVID-19. Method: immunoSEQ multiplex PCR; TCRdb's copy keeps in-frame clones and lacks some. The sample has tens of thousands of clones, 88% seen once. The specimen sequenced was peripheral blood. Receptors were obtained from a man in his fifties or sixties with active COVID-19.

V and J are TRBV19 and TRBJ1-1, with D possibly being TRBD1 (5 bases). The CDR3 runs 14 residues. V was clipped by 0 bases and J by 6 bases, with 11 bases between them. The germline V gene has CDR1 LNHDA and CDR2 SQIVND (reference sequence). In DNA form, the CDR3 reads TGTGCCAGTAGTATAGATAACGCGGGGGCTGAAGCTTTCTTT. Its protein product is CASSIDNAGAEAFF.

The gene calls are TRBV30 and TRBJ1-2; 9 bases fit TRBD1. The CDR3 is 13 residues long. Trimming cost V 2 bases and J 6 bases; bases outside gene matches: 4. The germline V gene has CDR1 GTSNPN and CDR2 SVGIG (reference sequence). CDR3 DNA: TGTGCCTGGAGTCTACAGGGGGCGGATGGCTACACCTTC. It is translated as CAWSLQGADGYTF. The full variable domain, with the rest looked up from reference TRBV30 and TRBJ1-2, is SQTIHQWPATLVQPVGSPLSLECTVEGTSNPNLYWYRQAAGRGLQLLFYSVGIGQISSEVPQNLSASRPQDRQFILSSKKLLLSDSGFYLCAWSLQGADGYTFGSGTRLTVV.

The rearrangement links TRBV9 to TRBJ2-4; TRBD1 might be the D (5 bases). Trimming removed 3 bases from V and 7 bases from J, with 17 bases in between. CDR3 length: 15 amino acids. The germline gives CDR1 SGDLS, CDR2 YYNGEE. CDR3 sequence reads: CASSATEAESNIQYF. The CDR3 nucleotides are TGTGCCAGCAGCGCGACAGAGGCCGAAAGCAACATTCAGTACTTC.

The chain combines TRBV6-1 with TRBJ1-2; 9 nucleotides line up with TRBD1. The length of the CDR3 is 18 residues. V gave up 0 bases and J gave up 1 base; unmatched junction bases: 9. Germline V lookup: CDR1 MNHNS, CDR2 SASEGT. CDR3 region: CASSEALRTGVINYGYTF. The CDR3 coding sequence is TGTGCCAGCAGTGAAGCGCTTCGGACAGGGGTTATTAACTATGGCTACACCTTC.

The rearrangement links TRBV6-6 to TRBJ2-7, with D tentatively TRBD1 (6 bases). Germline V CDR1 and CDR2: MNHNY, SVGAGI (reference sequence). The V end lost 4 bases, the J end lost 1 base, and 14 bases lay between the germline ends. CDR3 length: 15 residues. The CDR3 loop reads CASSSRGAFSYEQYF. CDR3 nucleotides: TGTGCCAGCAGTTCCAGGGGCGCCTTTTCCTACGAGCAGTACTTC.

The rearrangement links TRBV4-3 to TRBJ2-6, with D possibly being TRBD1 (6 bases). With 1 base removed from V and 0 bases from J, the gap between germline ends came to 16 bases. This CDR3 has 19 residues. Germline CDR1 LGHNA, CDR2 YSLEER. CDR3: CASSQARGEGISGANVLTF. The CDR3 DNA reads TGCGCCAGCAGCCAAGCCAGGGGTGAGGGAATCTCTGGGGCCAACGTCCTGACTTTC.

The V and J genes are TRBV7-2 and TRBJ1-5; D may be TRBD1 (6 bases). This CDR3 has 15 residues. CDR1 and CDR2 (germline): SGHTA, FQGNSA. V lost 2 bases to trimming and J lost 0 bases, with 8 bases between them. CDR3 region: CASSLRTVSNQPQHF. In nucleotides, the CDR3 is TGTGCCAGCAGCTTAAGGACAGTTAGCAATCAGCCCCAGCATTTT.

J is TRBJ1-3 and V is TRBV6-2 or TRBV6-3; D gene ambiguous. Per the germline V gene, CDR1 is MNHEY and CDR2 is SVGEGT. CDR3 length: 14 amino acids. V was clipped by 2 bases and J by 1 base, with 6 bases between them. For the CDR3, the DNA is TGTGCCAGCAGTTACGGCGGGTCTGGAAACACCATATATTTT. Encoded protein: CASSYGGSGNTIYF.

This rearrangement joins TRBV4-2 to TRBJ2-7; 7 nucleotides agree with TRBD2. CDR3 length: 16 residues. Germline CDR1 reads LGHNA; CDR2 reads YNFKEQ. Trimming at V came to 0 bases and at J to 9 bases, leaving 14 bases not matched to a gene. CDR3 in DNA: TGTGCCAGCAGCCAAGACATGGGGGGGGGTGGATCCGGGCAGTACTTC. Protein sequence: CASSQDMGGGGSGQYF.

This clone was counted only a few times. The V gene is TRBV7-9, the J gene TRBJ1-6; no clear D. The CDR3 sequence is 14 residues long. CDR1 is SEHNR, CDR2 FQNEAQ, per germline (reference sequence). Trimming pared 4 bases from V and 7 bases from J, leaving 11 bases between. CDR3 coding DNA: TGTGCCAGCAGCTCTACTTACAGAAATTCACCCCTCCACTTT. This translates into CASSSTYRNSPLHF.

The gene calls are TRBV14 and TRBJ2-7; 9 bases fit TRBD1. Germline CDR1 and CDR2: SGHDN and FVKESK. With V trimmed by 5 bases and J by 2 bases, 7 bases remained unmatched. CDR3 length: 15 residues. The CDR3 DNA is TGTGCCAGCAGCGGAGGGCACAGGGGGCCCTACGAGCAGTACTTC. Residues: CASSGGHRGPYEQYF. Full variable domain (rest looked up from reference TRBV14 and TRBJ2-7): EAGVTQFPSHSVIEKGQTVTLRCDPISGHDNLYWYRRVMGKEIKFLLHFVKESKQDESGMPNNRFLAERTGGTYSTLKVQPAELEDSGVYFCASSGGHRGPYEQYFGPGTRLTVT.

The genes are TRBV19 and TRBJ2-3; tentatively, D is TRBD2 (6 bases). From germline, CDR1 is LNHDA and CDR2 SQIVND (reference sequence). The CDR3 has 15 residues. Trimming stripped 7 bases from V and 0 bases from J, with 14 bases between. For the CDR3, the DNA is TGTGCCAGTAAGCCTTACGGGACTAGCACAGATACGCAGTATTTT. Protein product: CASKPYGTSTDTQYF. The full variable domain, its missing parts supplied by reference TRBV19 and TRBJ2-3, is DGGITQSPKYLFRKEGQNVTLSCEQNLNHDAMYWYRQDPGQGLRLIYYSQIVNDFQKGDIAEGYSVSREKKESFPLTVTSAQKNPTAFYLCASKPYGTSTDTQYFGPGTRLTVL.

The chain recombines TRBV5-1 with TRBJ2-5; a possible D gene is TRBD1 (6 bases). Trimming took off 6 bases at V and 4 bases at J, with 13 bases between the two ends. The CDR3 extends over 13 amino acids. Germline values: CDR1 SGHRS, CDR2 YFSETQ. CDR3 nucleotide sequence: TGCGCCAGCATGAGGCAGGGGAGAGAGACCCAGTACTTC. Encoded protein: CASMRQGRETQYF.

V gene TRBV6-1 combines with J gene TRBJ2-5; D may be TRBD2 (7 bases). This CDR3 is 16 amino acids long. Germline V gene sequence: CDR1 MNHNS, CDR2 SASEGT. With 3 bases removed from V and 7 bases from J, the gap between germline ends came to 21 bases. The CDR3 protein is CASSERGGSGLGTQYF. CDR3 nucleotides: TGTGCCAGCAGTGAGAGGGGGGGGAGTGGCCTGGGGACCCAGTACTTC.

The rearrangement uses TRBV19 and TRBJ1-2; possible D gene TRBD1, 6 bases. This CDR3 has 13 residues. Trimming stripped 5 bases from V and 4 bases from J, with 11 bases between. The germline CDR1 and CDR2 sequences are LNHDA and SQIVND (reference sequence). The CDR3 protein is CASSPDSPYGYTF. The CDR3 DNA is TGTGCCAGTAGTCCGGACAGTCCCTATGGCTACACCTTC.

V gene TRBV6-1 combines with J gene TRBJ1-5; 7 bases fit TRBD1. The V gene end was trimmed by 1 base and the J gene end by 4 bases; junction bases not matched to a gene: 7. The CDR3 is 16 amino acids. Looked up from germline, CDR1 is MNHNS and CDR2 is SASEGT. The CDR3 region is CASSEVAGGGNQPQHF. The CDR3 nucleotides read TGTGCCAGCAGTGAAGTAGCAGGGGGTGGGAATCAGCCCCAGCATTTT.

The chain uses TRBV6-5 and TRBJ2-1, with a tentative D call TRBD1 (6 bases). This CDR3 contains 15 residues. Germline V gives CDR1 MNHEY, CDR2 SVGAGI. Trimming left V 6 bases short and J 4 bases short, with 16 bases between. The CDR3, as DNA: TGTGCCAGCAGCCAAGACAGGCGACTATACAATGAGCAGTTCTTC. Its protein product is CASSQDRRLYNEQFF.